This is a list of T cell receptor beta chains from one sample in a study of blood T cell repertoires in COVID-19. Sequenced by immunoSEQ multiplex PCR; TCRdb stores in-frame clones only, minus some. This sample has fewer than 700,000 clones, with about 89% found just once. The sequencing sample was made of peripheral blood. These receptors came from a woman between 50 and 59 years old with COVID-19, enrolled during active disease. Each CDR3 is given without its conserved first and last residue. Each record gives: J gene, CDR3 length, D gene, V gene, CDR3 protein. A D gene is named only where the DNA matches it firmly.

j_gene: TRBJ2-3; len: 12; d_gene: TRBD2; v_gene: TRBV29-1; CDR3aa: SAHSSGATYTQY
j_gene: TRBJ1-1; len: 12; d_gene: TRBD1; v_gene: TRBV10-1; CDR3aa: ASSRDRGDTEAF
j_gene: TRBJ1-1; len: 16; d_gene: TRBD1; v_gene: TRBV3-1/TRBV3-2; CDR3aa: ASSQGNGQGPLGTEAF
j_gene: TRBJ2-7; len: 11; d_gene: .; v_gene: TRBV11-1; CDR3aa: ASSLGERGEQY
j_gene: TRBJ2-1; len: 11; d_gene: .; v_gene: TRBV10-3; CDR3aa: AISESGSNEQF
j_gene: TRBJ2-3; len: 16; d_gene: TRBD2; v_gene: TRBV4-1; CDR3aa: ASSQDMTSGGTRDTQY
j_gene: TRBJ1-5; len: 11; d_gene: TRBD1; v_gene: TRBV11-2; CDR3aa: ASSPGGNGFQH
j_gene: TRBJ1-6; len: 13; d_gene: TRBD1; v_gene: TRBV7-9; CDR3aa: ASRTGTGDNSPLH
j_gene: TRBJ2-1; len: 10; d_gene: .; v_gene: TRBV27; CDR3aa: ASSYRDNEQF
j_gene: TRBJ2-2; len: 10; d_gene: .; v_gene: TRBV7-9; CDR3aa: ASSTPEGELF
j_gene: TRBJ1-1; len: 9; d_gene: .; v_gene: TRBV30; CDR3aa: ARRENTEAF
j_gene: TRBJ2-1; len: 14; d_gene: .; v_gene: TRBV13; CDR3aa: ASSPNPPQGGGEQF
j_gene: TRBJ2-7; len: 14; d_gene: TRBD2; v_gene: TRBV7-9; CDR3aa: ASSFTRLASSYEQY
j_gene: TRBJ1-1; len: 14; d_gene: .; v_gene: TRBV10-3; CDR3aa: AISVSGGGMNTEAF
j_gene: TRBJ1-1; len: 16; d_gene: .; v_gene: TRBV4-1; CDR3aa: ASSQSRTKSGGYTEAF
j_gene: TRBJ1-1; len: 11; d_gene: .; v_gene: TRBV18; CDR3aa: ASSLAKYTEAF
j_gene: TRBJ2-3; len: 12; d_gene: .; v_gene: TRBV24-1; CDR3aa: ATSDLDTTDTQY
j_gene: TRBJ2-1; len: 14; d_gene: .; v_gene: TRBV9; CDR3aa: ASSVLSGSPMDEQF
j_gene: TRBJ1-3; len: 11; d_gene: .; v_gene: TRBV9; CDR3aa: ASSYTSGNTIY
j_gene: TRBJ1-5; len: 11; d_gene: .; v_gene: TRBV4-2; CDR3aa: ASSLGGYQPQH
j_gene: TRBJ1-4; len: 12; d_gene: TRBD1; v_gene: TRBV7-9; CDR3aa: ASSEGATNEKLF
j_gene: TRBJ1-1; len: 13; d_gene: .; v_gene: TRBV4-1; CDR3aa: ASSQDRGLSTEAF
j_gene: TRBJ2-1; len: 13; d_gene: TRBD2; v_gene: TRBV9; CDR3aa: ASSVGGTSHNEQF
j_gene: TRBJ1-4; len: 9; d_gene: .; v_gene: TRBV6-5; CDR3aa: ARPYNEKLF
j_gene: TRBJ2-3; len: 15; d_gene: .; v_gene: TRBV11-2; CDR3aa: ASSRKILAPSTDTQY
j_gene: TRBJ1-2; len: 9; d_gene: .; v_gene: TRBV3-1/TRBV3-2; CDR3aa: ASGRNYGYT
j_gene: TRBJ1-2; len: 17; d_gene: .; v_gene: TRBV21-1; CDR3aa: ASSTIHPGQGDNDYGYT
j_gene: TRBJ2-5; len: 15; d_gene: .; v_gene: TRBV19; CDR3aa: ASSMGVGRGFLETQY
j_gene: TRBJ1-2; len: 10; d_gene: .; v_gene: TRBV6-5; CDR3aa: ASRPGGEGYT
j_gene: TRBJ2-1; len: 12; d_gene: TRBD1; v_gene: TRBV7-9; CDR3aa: ASSLYRGDNEQF
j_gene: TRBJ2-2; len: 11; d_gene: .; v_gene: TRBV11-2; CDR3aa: ASSLERGRGLF
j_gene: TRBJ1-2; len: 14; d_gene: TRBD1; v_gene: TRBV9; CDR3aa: ASSVAGGEDTEGYT
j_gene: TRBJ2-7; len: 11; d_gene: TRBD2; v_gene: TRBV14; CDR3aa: ASSQVWSGGQY
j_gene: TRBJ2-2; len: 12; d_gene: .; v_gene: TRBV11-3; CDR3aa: ASSSRGETGELF
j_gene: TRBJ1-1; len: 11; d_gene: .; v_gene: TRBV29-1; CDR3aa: SVGILRGTEAF
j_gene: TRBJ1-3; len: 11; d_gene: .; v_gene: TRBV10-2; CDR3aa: ASMEGGRNTIY
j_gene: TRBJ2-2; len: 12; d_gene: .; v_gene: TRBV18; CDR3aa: ASSPIGTTGELF
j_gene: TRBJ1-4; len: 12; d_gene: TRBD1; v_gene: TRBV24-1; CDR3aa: ATRDRVINEKLF
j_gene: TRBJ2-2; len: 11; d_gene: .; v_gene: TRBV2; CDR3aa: ASKGWNTGELF
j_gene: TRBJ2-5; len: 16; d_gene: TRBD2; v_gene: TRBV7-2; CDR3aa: ASSFRLTSGGAKETQY
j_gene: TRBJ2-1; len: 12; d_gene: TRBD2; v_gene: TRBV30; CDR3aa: AWGGTSGYNEQF
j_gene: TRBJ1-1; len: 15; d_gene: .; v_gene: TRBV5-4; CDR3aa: ASSGQQGPSMNTEAF
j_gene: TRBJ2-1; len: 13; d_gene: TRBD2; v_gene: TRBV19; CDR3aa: AISTSGLPVDEQF
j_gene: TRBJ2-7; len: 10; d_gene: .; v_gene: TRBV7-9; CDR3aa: ASSLYLLEQY
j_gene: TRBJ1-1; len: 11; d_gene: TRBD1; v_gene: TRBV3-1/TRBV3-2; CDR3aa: ASSDRDNTEAF
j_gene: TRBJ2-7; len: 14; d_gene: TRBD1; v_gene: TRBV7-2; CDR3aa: ASSLEVAGQGAGQY
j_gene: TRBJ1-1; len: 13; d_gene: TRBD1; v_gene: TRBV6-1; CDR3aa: ASSEWDRGNTEAF
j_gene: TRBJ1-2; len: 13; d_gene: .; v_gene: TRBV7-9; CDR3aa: ASSLVERDGNGYT
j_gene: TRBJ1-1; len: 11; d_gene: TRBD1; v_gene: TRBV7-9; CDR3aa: ASSRQGYTEAF
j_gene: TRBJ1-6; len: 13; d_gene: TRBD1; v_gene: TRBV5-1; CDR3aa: ASSTLDRVNSPLH
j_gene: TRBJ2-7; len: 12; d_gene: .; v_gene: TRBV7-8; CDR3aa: ASSFRQTAYEQY